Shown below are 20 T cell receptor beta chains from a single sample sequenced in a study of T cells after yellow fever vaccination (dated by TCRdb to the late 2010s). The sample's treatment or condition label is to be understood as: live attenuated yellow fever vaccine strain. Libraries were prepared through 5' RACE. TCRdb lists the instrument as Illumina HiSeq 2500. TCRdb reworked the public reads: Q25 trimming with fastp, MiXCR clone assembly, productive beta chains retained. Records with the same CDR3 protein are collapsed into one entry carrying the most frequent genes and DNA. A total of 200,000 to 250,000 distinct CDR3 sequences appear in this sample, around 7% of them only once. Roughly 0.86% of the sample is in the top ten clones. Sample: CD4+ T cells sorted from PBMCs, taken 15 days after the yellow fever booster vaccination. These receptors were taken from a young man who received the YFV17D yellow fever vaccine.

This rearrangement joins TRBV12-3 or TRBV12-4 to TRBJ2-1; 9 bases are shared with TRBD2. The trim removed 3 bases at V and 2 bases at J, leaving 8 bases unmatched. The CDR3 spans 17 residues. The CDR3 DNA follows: TGTGCCAGCAGTTTCGTAAGGAAGCGGGGGGCCTACAATGAGCAGTTCTTC. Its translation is CASSFVRKRGAYNEQFF.

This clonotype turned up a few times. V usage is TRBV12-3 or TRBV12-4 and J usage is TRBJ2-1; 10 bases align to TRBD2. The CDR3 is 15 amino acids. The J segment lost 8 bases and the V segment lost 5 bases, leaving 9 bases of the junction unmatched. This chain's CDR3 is CASSPSGRLVDEQFF. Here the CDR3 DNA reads TGTGCCAGCAGTCCTAGCGGGAGATTAGTCGATGAGCAGTTCTTC.

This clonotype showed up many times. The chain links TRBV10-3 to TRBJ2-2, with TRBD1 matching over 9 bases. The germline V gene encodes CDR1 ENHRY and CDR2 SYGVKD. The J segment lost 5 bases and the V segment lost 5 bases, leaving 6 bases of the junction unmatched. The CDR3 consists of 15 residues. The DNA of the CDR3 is TGTGCCATCAGTCCGGGACAGGGACGGACCGGGGAGCTGTTTTTT. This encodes CAISPGQGRTGELFF.

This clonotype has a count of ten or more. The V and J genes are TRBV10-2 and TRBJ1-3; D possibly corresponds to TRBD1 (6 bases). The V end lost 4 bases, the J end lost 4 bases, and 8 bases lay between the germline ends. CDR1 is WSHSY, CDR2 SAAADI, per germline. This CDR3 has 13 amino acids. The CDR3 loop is CASSAQGGNTIYF. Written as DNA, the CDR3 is TGCGCCAGCAGTGCACAGGGCGGAAACACCATATATTTT.

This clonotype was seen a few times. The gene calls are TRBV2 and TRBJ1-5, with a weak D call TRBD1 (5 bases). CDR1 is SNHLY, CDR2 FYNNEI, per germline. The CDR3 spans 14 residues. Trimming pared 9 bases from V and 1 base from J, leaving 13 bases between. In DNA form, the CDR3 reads TGTGCCAGTAGACCAGGGTTAAGCAATCAGCCCCAGCATTTT. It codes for CASRPGLSNQPQHF.

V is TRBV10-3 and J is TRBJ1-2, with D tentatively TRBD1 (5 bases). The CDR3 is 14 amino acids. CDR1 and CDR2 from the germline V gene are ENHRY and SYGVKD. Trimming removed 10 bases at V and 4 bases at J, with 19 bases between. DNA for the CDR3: TGTGCCAACAAACCGGGACGCGAGTCCTATGGCTACACCTTC. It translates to CANKPGRESYGYTF.

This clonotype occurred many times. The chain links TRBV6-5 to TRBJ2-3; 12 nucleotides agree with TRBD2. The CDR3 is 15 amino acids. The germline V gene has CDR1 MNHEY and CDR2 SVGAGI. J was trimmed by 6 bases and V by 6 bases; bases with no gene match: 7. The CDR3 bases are TGTGCCAGCAGACTCGGACTAGCGGGGTGGGATACGCAGTATTTT. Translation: CASRLGLAGWDTQYF.

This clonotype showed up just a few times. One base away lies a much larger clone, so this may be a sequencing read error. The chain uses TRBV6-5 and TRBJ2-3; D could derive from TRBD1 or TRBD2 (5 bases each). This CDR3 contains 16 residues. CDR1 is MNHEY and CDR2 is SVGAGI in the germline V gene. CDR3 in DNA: TGTGTCAGCAGTTACTCGACCTTAGTGGGGGCAGATACGCAGTATTTT. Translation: CVSSYSTLVGADTQYF.

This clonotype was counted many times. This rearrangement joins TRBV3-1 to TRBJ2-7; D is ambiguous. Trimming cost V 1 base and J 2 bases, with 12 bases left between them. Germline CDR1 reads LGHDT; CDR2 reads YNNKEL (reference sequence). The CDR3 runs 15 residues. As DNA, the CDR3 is TGTGCCAGCAGCCAAGTAGGGCGTGGAACCTACGAGCAGTACTTC. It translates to CASSQVGRGTYEQYF.

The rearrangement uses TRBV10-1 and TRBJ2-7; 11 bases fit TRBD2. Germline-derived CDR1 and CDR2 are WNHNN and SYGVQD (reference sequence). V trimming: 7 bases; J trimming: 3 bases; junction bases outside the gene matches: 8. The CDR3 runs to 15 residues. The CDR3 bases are TGCGCCAGCAAGTGGGCAACTAGCGGGAGCTACGAGCAGTACTTC. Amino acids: CASKWATSGSYEQYF.

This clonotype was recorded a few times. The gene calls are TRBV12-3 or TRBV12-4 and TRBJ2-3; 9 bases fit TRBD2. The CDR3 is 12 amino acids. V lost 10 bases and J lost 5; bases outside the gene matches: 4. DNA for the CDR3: TGTGCCACGGGGCGGGGGGGAGATACGCAGTATTTT. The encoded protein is CATGRGGDTQYF.

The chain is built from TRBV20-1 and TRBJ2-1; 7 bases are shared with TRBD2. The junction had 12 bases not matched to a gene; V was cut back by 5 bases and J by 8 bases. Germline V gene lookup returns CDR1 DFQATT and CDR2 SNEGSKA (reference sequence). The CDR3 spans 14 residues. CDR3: CSARSSGADYEQFF. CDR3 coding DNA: TGCAGTGCTCGTTCAAGCGGGGCCGATTATGAGCAGTTCTTC.

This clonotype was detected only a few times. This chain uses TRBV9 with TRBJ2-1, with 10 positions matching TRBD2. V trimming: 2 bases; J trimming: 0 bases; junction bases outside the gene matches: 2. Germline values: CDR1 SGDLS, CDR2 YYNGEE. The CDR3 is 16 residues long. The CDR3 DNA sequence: TGTGCCAGCAGCGTGAGCGGGAGGGCCTCCTACAATGAGCAGTTCTTC. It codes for CASSVSGRASYNEQFF.

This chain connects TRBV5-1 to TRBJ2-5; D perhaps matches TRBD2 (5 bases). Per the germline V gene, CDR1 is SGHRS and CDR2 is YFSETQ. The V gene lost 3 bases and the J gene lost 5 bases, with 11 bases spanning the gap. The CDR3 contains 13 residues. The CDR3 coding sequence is TGCGCCAGCAGCTCGGAGGTCCGGGAGACCCAGTACTTC. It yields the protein CASSSEVRETQYF.

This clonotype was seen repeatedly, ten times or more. CDR3 in amino acids: CASSVGAVGADEQFF. In DNA, the CDR3 is TGTGCCAGCAGCGTAGGGGCGGTGGGAGCGGATGAGCAGTTCTTC. J is TRBJ2-1 and V is TRBV9, with a weak D call TRBD2 (5 bases). Germline CDR1 SGDLS, CDR2 YYNGEE. The CDR3 is 15 residues long. Trimming took off 0 bases at V and 8 bases at J, with 15 bases between the two ends.

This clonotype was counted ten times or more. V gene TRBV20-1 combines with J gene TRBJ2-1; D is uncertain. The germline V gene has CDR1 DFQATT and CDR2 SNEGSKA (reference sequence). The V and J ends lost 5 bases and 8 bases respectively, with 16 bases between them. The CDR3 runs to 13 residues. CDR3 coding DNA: TGCAGTGCTCCCCGGGCCCCTTTCTATGAGCAGTTCTTC. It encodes CSAPRAPFYEQFF.

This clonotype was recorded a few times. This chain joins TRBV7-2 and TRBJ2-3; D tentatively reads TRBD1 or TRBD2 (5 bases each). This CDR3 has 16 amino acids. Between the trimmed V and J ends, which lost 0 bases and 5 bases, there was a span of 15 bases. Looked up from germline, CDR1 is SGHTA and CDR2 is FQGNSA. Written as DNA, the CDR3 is TGTGCCAGCAGCTTAGCTGGGACCTCGACTGGAGATACGCAGTATTTT. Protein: CASSLAGTSTGDTQYF.

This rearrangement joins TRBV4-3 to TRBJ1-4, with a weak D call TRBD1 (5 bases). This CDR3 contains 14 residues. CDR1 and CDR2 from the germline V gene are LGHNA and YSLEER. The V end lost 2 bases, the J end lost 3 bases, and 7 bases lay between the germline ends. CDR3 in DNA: TGCGCCAGCAGCCAACAGGGCTCTAATGAAAAACTGTTTTTT. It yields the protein CASSQQGSNEKLFF.

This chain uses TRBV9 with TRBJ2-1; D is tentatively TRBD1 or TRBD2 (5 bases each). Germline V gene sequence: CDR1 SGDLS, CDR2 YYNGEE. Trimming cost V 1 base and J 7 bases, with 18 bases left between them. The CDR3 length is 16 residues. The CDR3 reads CASSVREYPWGNEQFF. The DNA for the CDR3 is TGTGCCAGCAGCGTAAGGGAATACCCTTGGGGGAATGAGCAGTTCTTC.

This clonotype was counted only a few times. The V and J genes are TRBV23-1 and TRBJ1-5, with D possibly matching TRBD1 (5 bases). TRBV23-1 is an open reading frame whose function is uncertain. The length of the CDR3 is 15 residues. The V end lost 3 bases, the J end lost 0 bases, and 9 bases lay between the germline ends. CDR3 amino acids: CASSQGVYSNQPQHF. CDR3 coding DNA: TGCGCCAGCAGTCAGGGGGTCTATAGCAATCAGCCCCAGCATTTT.